This T cell receptor beta chain was retrieved from a study of cytomegalovirus exposure and HLA in healthy donors. Whole-study findings and limits: Later analysis demonstrated an association between a missense DCLRE1C variant and TCR beta V- and J-gene trimming. When the data were analyzed later, several of the most significant clusters appeared to be linked to common viral pathogens.

With respect to this clone: The antigen is undetermined.

The CDR3 length is 18 residues. CDR1 and CDR2 from the germline V gene are SGHVS and FQNEAQ. The ends lost 6 bases at V and 0 bases at J; junction bases unmatched: 11. A multiplex PCR was run with 60 Vbeta primers and 13 Jbeta primers. The assay was immunoSEQ multiplex PCR, and TCRdb's table has in-frame clones only and misses some. The sample contains some 130,000 clones, more than 65% of which appear only once. The gene calls are TRBV7-8 and TRBJ1-1, with TRBD1 identical over 12 bases. This clonotype was sampled from a man aged 45-60 years in good health and CMV-seronegative. Sequencing input: PBMCs. For the CDR3, the DNA is TGTGCCAGCAGTTTTAGGCGGGACAGGGGGCTCATGAACACTGAAGCTTTCTTT. Translation: CASSFRRDRGLMNTEAFF.